The next 9 T cell receptor beta chains were all read from a single sample in a study of CD8 T cells in Susac syndrome. Random hexamers primed reverse transcription of about 0.45 to 1 ug RNA. TCRdb re-analysed the immunoSEQ multiplex PCR reads in MiXCR, keeping a single row per CDR3 protein. Here the sample spans about 84,000 distinct CDR3 sequences, 80% to 95% being singletons. The specimen was CD8+ T cells from PBMCs. These receptors originate from a human donor in good health.

This CDR3 reads CASSRHGEGKTQETQYF. The CDR3 DNA follows: TGCGCCAGCAGCCGCCATGGGGAGGGCAAAACTCAAGAGACCCAGTACTTC. This chain joins TRBV5-1 and TRBJ2-5; 7 bases fit TRBD2. Germline-derived CDR1 and CDR2 are SGHRS and YFSETQ. The V and J ends lost 4 bases and 2 bases, in that order; junction bases with no gene match: 14. The CDR3 is 17 residues long.

V usage is TRBV19 and J usage is TRBJ2-1, with no clear D. Germline CDR1 reads LNHDA; CDR2 reads SQIVND (reference sequence). The CDR3 spans 14 residues. The V end lost 2 bases, the J end lost 6 bases, and 11 bases lay between the germline ends. CDR3 in amino acids: CASSIRLELNEQFF. In nucleotides, the CDR3 is TGTGCCAGTAGTATACGGCTAGAGCTCAATGAGCAGTTCTTC.

The chain uses TRBV7-9 and TRBJ2-2; 9 bases line up with TRBD1. This CDR3 has 14 residues. The junction had 4 bases not matched to a gene; V was cut back by 8 bases and J by 3 bases. CDR1 is SEHNR and CDR2 is FQNEAQ in the germline V gene (reference sequence). CDR3 DNA sequence: TGTGCCAGCTCGGGACAGGGAGACACCGGGGAGCTGTTTTTT. Translation gives CASSGQGDTGELFF.

V is TRBV2 and J is TRBJ1-2; 10 positions agree with TRBD1. Germline V gives CDR1 SNHLY, CDR2 FYNNEI. This CDR3 contains 13 residues. The V segment lost 8 bases and the J segment 8 bases; nucleotides outside the gene matches: 8. The CDR3, as DNA: TGTGCCAGCCAAGAGGGGACAGGGGACGGCTACACCTTC. This translates into CASQEGTGDGYTF.

CDR3 amino acids: CASSQDESSGGADTQYF. The CDR3 DNA reads as TGTGCCAGCAGCCAAGATGAGTCGAGCGGGGGGGCAGATACGCAGTATTTT. The V call is TRBV4-2, the J call TRBJ2-3; TRBD2 matches at 10 bases. This CDR3 spans 17 amino acids. Germline loops: CDR1 LGHNA, CDR2 YNFKEQ. The ends lost 0 bases at V and 4 bases at J; junction bases unmatched: 7.

The chain combines TRBV12-3 or TRBV12-4 with TRBJ2-7, with a tentative D call TRBD1 (7 bases). This CDR3 comprises 13 residues. V dropped 5 bases and J dropped 2 bases, with 10 bases sitting between them. CDR3: CASSAGQPYEQYF. For the CDR3, the DNA is TGTGCCAGCAGTGCGGGACAGCCCTACGAGCAGTACTTC.

The J gene is TRBJ2-2, the V gene TRBV20-1, with 8 bases matching TRBD2. The CDR3 consists of 15 residues. J was trimmed by 4 bases and V by 4 bases; bases with no gene match: 8. Germline V gene data show CDR1 as DFQATT and CDR2 as SNEGSKA (reference sequence). CDR3 sequence: CSANRHRGGTGELFF. Written as DNA, the CDR3 is TGCAGTGCTAACAGGCACCGGGGGGGCACCGGGGAGCTGTTTTTT.

The chain employs TRBV7-3 and TRBJ2-1; 10 bases agree with TRBD2. This CDR3 has 15 residues. Per the germline V gene, CDR1 is SGHTA and CDR2 is FQGTGA. Germline trimming cut 5 bases from V and 4 bases from J; bases unmatched to any gene: 5. The CDR3 DNA reads TGTGCCAGCAGCACCGGGACTAGCGTTTACAATGAGCAGTTCTTC. Translated: CASSTGTSVYNEQFF.

This clonotype has a single count. The chain uses TRBV15 and TRBJ2-2; possible D gene TRBD1, 5 bases. The CDR3 is 15 amino acids. In germline, CDR1 is LNHNV, CDR2 YYDKDF (reference sequence). V gave up 4 bases and J gave up 3 bases, with 12 bases separating them. The CDR3: CATSTPDRYTGELFF. Here the CDR3 DNA reads TGTGCCACCAGCACCCCTGACAGATACACCGGGGAGCTGTTTTTT. The whole variable domain, remainder taken from reference TRBV15 and TRBJ2-2, is DAMVIQNPRYQVTQFGKPVTLSCSQTLNHNVMYWYQQKSSQAPKLLFHYYDKDFNNEADTPDNFQSRRPNTSFCFLDIRSPGLGDTAMYLCATSTPDRYTGELFFGEGSRLTVL.